Listed here is a single T cell receptor beta chain. The CDR3 has 17 amino acids. Trimming left V 5 bases short and J 6 bases short, with 25 bases between. The germline V gene has CDR1 LNHNV and CDR2 YYDKDF (reference sequence). This sample stems from a study of T cell changes during pregnancy in multiple sclerosis. Profiled with immunoSEQ multiplex PCR; TCRdb holds only in-frame clones, not every one. The repertoire holds about 31,000 clones, with approximately 91% as singletons. This sample comprised CD8+ T cells from peripheral blood mononuclear cells, obtained in the second trimester of pregnancy. The receptor comes from a female donor with multiple sclerosis, enrolled in a pregnancy study. The gene calls are TRBV15 and TRBJ1-1, with D possibly TRBD1 on 6 matching bases. CDR3 sequence (DNA): TGTGCCACCAGCCCTCCCGGGACACTCACTTCGGGTGCTGAAGCTTTCTTT. Translation gives CATSPPGTLTSGAEAFF.